The 17 T cell receptor beta chains given below trace back to one sample, sequenced in a study of breast tumors, draining lymph nodes, adjacent tissues. TCRdb reprocessed the multiplex PCR reads via MiXCR and lists one record per CDR3 protein. Of about 35,000 distinct CDR3 sequences listed, around a third are singletons. The specimen was breast tumor tissue. These receptors were collected from a female donor with breast cancer. Some clones in this sample may be carry-over from other donors' samples.

The chain carries TRBV7-3 and TRBJ2-1; 14 bases are a match to TRBD2. CDR1 SGHTA and CDR2 FQGTGA come from the germline V gene. The CDR3 totals 16 residues. Unmatched junction bases numbered 15, after V lost 5 bases and J lost 15 bases. CDR3 nucleotide sequence: TGTGCCAGCAGCCCACAGACGGGACTAGCGGGGGCACTTTTGTTCTTC. Translated, it gives CASSPQTGLAGALLFF.

This clonotype was counted many times. The rearrangement links TRBV25-1 to TRBJ1-6; D is undetermined. This CDR3 comprises 12 residues. V was pared by 4 bases and J by 8 bases, with 6 bases between. Germline V gene sequence: CDR1 MGHDK, CDR2 SYGVNS. The DNA for the CDR3 is TGTGCCAGCAGTGTTGGGGATTCACCCCTCCACTTT. It encodes CASSVGDSPLHF.

This clonotype was counted at least ten times. This chain connects TRBV7-2 to TRBJ2-7; 7 bases map to TRBD1. CDR1 and CDR2 (germline): SGHTA, FQGNSA. The CDR3 sequence is 14 residues long. V lost 5 bases, J lost 1 base, and 5 bases stayed unmatched. The chain's CDR3 is CASSRDSASYEQYF. The CDR3 DNA follows: TGTGCCAGCAGCCGGGACAGCGCATCCTACGAGCAGTACTTC.

This clonotype came up many times. The gene calls are TRBV19 and TRBJ2-1, with 10 positions matching TRBD1. CDR3 length: 14 residues. From germline, CDR1 is LNHDA and CDR2 SQIVND (reference sequence). V gave up 7 bases and J gave up 7 bases; unmatched junction bases: 7. The CDR3 spells CASNRQGARNEQFF. The CDR3, as DNA: TGTGCCAGTAATCGACAGGGGGCGCGGAATGAGCAGTTCTTC. The full variable domain, its missing parts supplied by reference TRBV19 and TRBJ2-1, is DGGITQSPKYLFRKEGQNVTLSCEQNLNHDAMYWYRQDPGQGLRLIYYSQIVNDFQKGDIAEGYSVSREKKESFPLTVTSAQKNPTAFYLCASNRQGARNEQFFGPGTRLTVL.

The gene calls are TRBV12-3 or TRBV12-4 and TRBJ2-7; D may be TRBD1 (6 bases). V shed 4 bases and J shed 2 bases, with 12 bases lying between them. The CDR3 covers 14 residues. CDR3 DNA: TGTGCCAGCAGTTCCCCGGGACATCCCTACGAGCAGTACTTC. Encoded protein: CASSSPGHPYEQYF.

As to this clonotype: This could be a read error, since a much larger clone is one nucleotide away. The rearrangement links TRBV4-2 to TRBJ2-2; TRBD2 aligns across 13 bases. Germline CDR1 is LGHNA and CDR2 is YNFKEQ. V gave up 1 base and J gave up 8 bases; unmatched junction bases: 10. This CDR3 has 18 residues. The DNA of the CDR3 is TGTGCCAGCAGCCAAGTTACGGGACTAGCGGGAAATGAAGGGGAGCTGTTTTTT. Translated, it gives CASSQVTGLAGNEGELFF.

CDR3 amino acids: CASSQDLVVDTQYF. The CDR3 DNA follows: TGTGCCAGCAGCCAAGACTTGGTCGTAGATACGCAGTATTTT. The rearrangement uses TRBV3-1 and TRBJ2-3; D call uncertain. The CDR3 extends over 14 amino acids. Germline V CDR1 and CDR2: LGHDT, YNNKEL (reference sequence). The germline V and J ends were trimmed by 0 bases and 5 bases, with 9 bases remaining between them.

In its sample, this clonotype ranks as medium-sized. The chain links TRBV27 to TRBJ2-7; perhaps D is TRBD1 or TRBD2 (5 bases each). Trimming removed 4 bases at V and 3 bases at J, with 7 bases between. Per germline, CDR1 MNHEY and CDR2 SMNVEV (reference sequence). The CDR3 length is 12 residues. The CDR3 loop is CASSWDGYEQYF. The CDR3 nucleotides are TGTGCCAGCAGTTGGGACGGCTACGAGCAGTACTTC.

This chain uses TRBV24-1 with TRBJ2-3, with D possibly matching TRBD1 (6 bases). The V end lost 5 bases, the J end lost 1 base, and 24 bases lay between the germline ends. Germline CDR1 reads KGHDR; CDR2 reads SFDVKD. The CDR3 totals 19 residues. The CDR3: CATSAPGYKDRTCTDTQYF. The CDR3 DNA sequence: TGTGCCACCAGTGCCCCCGGGTATAAAGACAGGACATGCACAGATACGCAGTATTTT.

On this clonotype itself: A much larger clonotype is one base distant, so this may be a read error. Likely a read error: the CDR3 ends without its conserved phenylalanine or tryptophan. The chain joins TRBV29-1 to TRBJ2-2; TRBD1 matches at 9 bases. Germline CDR1 is SQVTM and CDR2 is ANQGSEA. There are 14 residues in the CDR3. Trimming cost V 7 bases and J 1 base; bases outside gene matches: 4. The CDR3 reads CSAGTGMNTGELFS. The DNA of the CDR3 is TGCAGCGCCGGGACAGGGATGAACACCGGGGAGCTGTTTTCT.

This clonotype was detected ten times or more. The rearrangement uses TRBV19 and TRBJ2-3; 12 nucleotides line up with TRBD2. The CDR3 contains 19 residues. The germline V gene encodes CDR1 LNHDA and CDR2 SQIVND (reference sequence). Trimming at V came to 5 bases and at J to 3 bases, leaving 15 bases not matched to a gene. The CDR3 reads CASSPRAGLAGFGTDTQYF. The DNA of the CDR3 is TGTGCCAGTAGTCCCCGAGCTGGACTAGCGGGATTCGGAACAGATACGCAGTATTTT.

As for this clonotype: A much larger clone lies a single base off, so this may be a read error. The CDR3 DNA reads as TGCGCCAGCAAGTCGCAGCGTGGGCCCCAAGGGACCCAGTACTTC. Translated, it gives CASKSQRGPQGTQYF. The chain recombines TRBV5-1 with TRBJ2-5, with no clear D. The germline CDR1 and CDR2 sequences are SGHRS and YFSETQ. The CDR3 runs 15 residues.

In this sample, this clonotype turned up many times. The DNA is omitted, as the CDR3 cannot be located on it reliably, and the CDR3 follows TCRdb's listing. The chain combines TRBV19 with TRBJ1-4; TRBD1, as called in the table, went unchecked against the DNA. Per the germline V gene, CDR1 is LNHDA and CDR2 is SQIVND (reference sequence). The CDR3 has 14 amino acids, counting both end residues. CDR3 sequence reads: CASTSGQGSEKLFF.

This clonotype was seen only a few times. A much bigger clone sits one base away, suggesting this may be a read error. The genes are TRBV5-5 and TRBJ2-3; a possible D gene is TRBD2 (6 bases). The V gene's germline CDR1 is SGHKS and CDR2 YYEKEE (reference sequence). The CDR3 runs 12 residues. V lost 3 bases and J lost 9, with 11 bases in between. The CDR3 DNA reads TGTGCCAGCAGCTGCCGGGGAGGAACGCAGTATTTT. It translates to CASSCRGGTQYF. The variable domain in full, with the rest retrieved from reference TRBV5-5 and TRBJ2-3, is DAGVTQSPTHLIKTRGQQVTLRCSPISGHKSVSWYQQVLGQGPQFIFQYYEKEERGRGNFPDRFSARQFPNYSSELNVNALLLGDSALYLCASSCRGGTQYFGPGTRLTVL.

This clonotype was found once. The conserved final phenylalanine or tryptophan is absent from the CDR3, which likely points to a read error. The V and J genes are TRBV20-1 and TRBJ1-5; no reliable D call. This CDR3 has 11 residues. CDR1 and CDR2 from the germline V gene are DFQATT and SNEGSKA (reference sequence). V shed 3 bases and J shed 6 bases, with 6 bases lying between them. CDR3 in amino acids: CSASPGQPQHV. The CDR3 coding sequence is TGCAGTGCTAGTCCCGGTCAGCCCCAGCATGTT.

In this sample, this clonotype turned up many times. The CDR3 loop reads CASSLIAGDGYEQYF. For the CDR3, the DNA is TGTGCCAGCAGCTTAATCGCGGGAGATGGCTACGAGCAGTACTTC. The V call is TRBV7-3, the J call TRBJ2-7, with 7 bases lining up with TRBD2. CDR3 size: 15 residues. The germline gives CDR1 SGHTA, CDR2 FQGTGA. The junction had 6 bases not matched to a gene; V was cut back by 1 base and J by 3 bases. Supplemented by reference TRBV7-3 and TRBJ2-7, the full variable domain reads GAGVSQTPSNKVTEKGKYVELRCDPISGHTALYWYRQSLGQGPEFLIYFQGTGAADDSGLPNDRFFAVRPEGSVSTLKIQRTERGDSAVYLCASSLIAGDGYEQYFGPGTRLTVT.

This chain links TRBV5-1 with TRBJ2-7; the D gene is possibly TRBD2 (5 bases). Deletions cut 4 bases from V and 0 bases from J, with 11 bases between. This CDR3 is built from 14 residues. Germline CDR1 reads SGHRS; CDR2 reads YFSETQ. The CDR3 nucleotides are TGCGCCAGCAGCATCGGGGTGGCCTCCTACGAGCAGTACTTC. Protein product: CASSIGVASYEQYF.